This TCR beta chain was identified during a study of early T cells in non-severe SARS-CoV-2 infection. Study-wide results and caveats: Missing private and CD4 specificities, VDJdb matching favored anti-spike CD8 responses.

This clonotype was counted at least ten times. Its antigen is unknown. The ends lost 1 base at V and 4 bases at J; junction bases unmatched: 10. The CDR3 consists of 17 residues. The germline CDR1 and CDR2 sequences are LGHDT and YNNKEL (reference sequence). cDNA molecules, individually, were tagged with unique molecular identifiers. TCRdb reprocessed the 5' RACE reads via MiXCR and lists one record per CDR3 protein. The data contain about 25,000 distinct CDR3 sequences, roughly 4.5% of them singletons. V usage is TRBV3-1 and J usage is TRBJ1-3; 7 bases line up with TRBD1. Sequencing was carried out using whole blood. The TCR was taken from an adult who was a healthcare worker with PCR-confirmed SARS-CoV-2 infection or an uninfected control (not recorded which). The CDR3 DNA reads TGTGCCAGCAGCCAAGGGAATTTGAGGGGGCTGGGAAACACCATATATTTT. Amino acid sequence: CASSQGNLRGLGNTIYF.